What follows is one T cell receptor (beta chain) and its context. Its antigen is not identified. Samples came from healthy bone marrow donors. The data are from a study of cytomegalovirus exposure and HLA in healthy donors. Study-wide findings and caveats: Per published reports, the classifier diagnosed cytomegalovirus status with high specificity and sensitivity. Fewer N-insertions than the roughly 650-donor mean were reportedly shown by an Asian-associated ancestry cluster in a later analysis. Reported findings show TCR beta sequences accurately forecast HLA-A and HLA-B alleles in most subjects.

The V end lost 2 bases, the J end lost 4 bases, and 12 bases lay between the germline ends. Looked up from germline, CDR1 is MNHNS and CDR2 is SASEGT. The CDR3 consists of 16 residues. The study ran its PCR with 60 Vbeta and 13 Jbeta primers. Data came from immunoSEQ multiplex PCR; TCRdb stores just in-frame clones and leaves some out. The sample lists about 110,000 clones, approximately 80% seen once, with 1.5% to 2% in the top ten. The sample was PBMCs. This TCR came from a man aged 50-60 years in good health and CMV-seronegative. V gene TRBV6-1 combines with J gene TRBJ2-6, with a possible D match to TRBD1 (6 bases). This chain's CDR3 is CASSESRDIGANVLTF. The CDR3 DNA is TGTGCCAGCAGTGAATCCCGGGACATCGGGGCCAACGTCCTGACTTTC.